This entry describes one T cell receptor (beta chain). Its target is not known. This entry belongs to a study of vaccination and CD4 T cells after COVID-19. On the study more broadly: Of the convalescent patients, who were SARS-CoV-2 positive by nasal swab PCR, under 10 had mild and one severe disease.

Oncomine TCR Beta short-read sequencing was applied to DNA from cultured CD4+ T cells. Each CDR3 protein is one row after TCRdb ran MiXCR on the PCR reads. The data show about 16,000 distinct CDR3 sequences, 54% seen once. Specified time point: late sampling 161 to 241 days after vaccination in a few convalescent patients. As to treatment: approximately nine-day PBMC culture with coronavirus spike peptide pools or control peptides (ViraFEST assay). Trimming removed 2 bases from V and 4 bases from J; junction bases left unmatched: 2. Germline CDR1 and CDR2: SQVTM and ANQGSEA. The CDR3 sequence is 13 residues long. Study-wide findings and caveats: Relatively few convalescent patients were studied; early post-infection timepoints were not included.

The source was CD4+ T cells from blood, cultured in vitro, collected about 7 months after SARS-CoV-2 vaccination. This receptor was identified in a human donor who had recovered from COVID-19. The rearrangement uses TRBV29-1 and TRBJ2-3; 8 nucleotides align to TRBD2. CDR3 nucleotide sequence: TGCAGCGTTGAAACTAGCGGCGCAGATACGCAGTATTTT. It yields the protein CSVETSGADTQYF.